Below are 21 T cell receptor beta chains sequenced from a single sample in a study of CD8+ T cells in alopecia areata. The treatment here: oral pan-JAK inhibitor, 5-10 mg twice daily. Extraction of RNA preceded its reverse transcription into cDNA, which served as the sequencing template. Sequencing was performed with immunoSEQ multiplex PCR; in TCRdb, only in-frame clones are kept and a portion is missing. The profile covers some 180,000 clones, with about half appearing a single time and around 10% taken by the ten largest. The source was CD8+ T cells sorted from blood, collected between weeks 51 and 52, from a patient treated with tofacitinib. The receptors derive from a human donor with alopecia areata.

The chain employs TRBV4-2 and TRBJ1-2; D remains ambiguous. The V and J ends lost 4 bases and 7 bases respectively, with 13 bases between them. Germline-derived CDR1 and CDR2 are LGHNA and YNFKEQ. The CDR3 spans 13 residues. This CDR3 reads CASSPTTVLGYTF. For the CDR3, the DNA is TGTGCCAGCAGCCCGACAACAGTACTTGGCTACACCTTC.

This sequence joins TRBV7-6 and TRBJ2-5; no clear D gene. The ends were cut back, 6 bases at V and 5 bases at J, with 13 bases in the middle. This CDR3 comprises 13 residues. CDR1 SGHVS and CDR2 FNYEAQ come from the germline V gene. CDR3 residues: CASSSNPLETQYF. Here the CDR3 DNA reads TGTGCCAGCAGTTCGAACCCTCTGGAGACCCAGTACTTC.

This clone was detected a few times. The rearrangement joins TRBV19 to TRBJ2-5; the D gene is possibly TRBD1 (6 bases). The length of the CDR3 is 14 residues. V was trimmed by 5 bases and J by 5 bases, leaving 15 bases between them. Germline V gene sequence: CDR1 LNHDA, CDR2 SQIVND (reference sequence). The CDR3 region is CASSLPTGGETQYF. The DNA of the CDR3 is TGTGCCAGTAGTCTCCCGACAGGTGGGGAGACCCAGTACTTC.

The chain joins TRBV5-6 to TRBJ1-2; weak D call: TRBD1 (5 bases). This CDR3 is built from 13 residues. Germline lookup yields CDR1 SGHDT and CDR2 YYEEEE. The V end was cut by 4 bases, the J end by 4 bases, with 11 bases between. The CDR3 loop is CASSGAGFYGYTF. CDR3 DNA: TGTGCCAGCAGCGGGGCTGGTTTCTATGGCTACACCTTC.

This clone came up a few times. A read error may account for a junction end that differs from germline. The chain recombines TRBV7-7 with TRBJ1-1, with unresolved D. This CDR3 contains 13 residues. CDR1 and CDR2 from the germline V gene are SSHAT and FNYEAQ (reference sequence). The CDR3 DNA reads as TGTGCTAGCAGCTTTTCGGTGAACACTGAAGCTTTCTTT. Translation gives CASSFSVNTEAFF.

V and J are TRBV14 and TRBJ2-1; the D is unclear. The germline V gene has CDR1 SGHDN and CDR2 FVKESK. Trimming left V 4 bases short and J 8 bases short, with 15 bases between. The CDR3 covers 14 residues. The CDR3 sequence: CASSPQTRPDEQFF. The CDR3 coding sequence is TGTGCCAGCAGCCCCCAAACAAGGCCCGATGAGCAGTTCTTC.

V gene TRBV6-1 combines with J gene TRBJ2-7; 9 bases are a match to TRBD1. V shed 2 bases, J shed 1 base, and the junction held 3 bases outside the gene matches. Germline V lookup: CDR1 MNHNS, CDR2 SASEGT. The CDR3 consists of 15 residues. CDR3 sequence reads: CASSEIGTGSYEQYF. CDR3 bases: TGTGCCAGCAGTGAAATAGGGACAGGGTCCTACGAGCAGTACTTC.

This chain's CDR3 is CASSLPSGIQETQYF. Written as DNA, the CDR3 is TGTGCCAGCAGCTTGCCTAGCGGGATCCAAGAGACCCAGTACTTC. The rearrangement links TRBV7-8 to TRBJ2-5; 9 positions agree with TRBD2. Germline V gene lookup returns CDR1 SGHVS and CDR2 FQNEAQ. Trimming cost V 3 bases and J 1 base; bases outside gene matches: 3. CDR3 length: 15 amino acids.

The chain recombines TRBV11-1 with TRBJ2-1; D perhaps matches TRBD1 (5 bases). Trimming took 5 bases from V and 0 from J, leaving 14 bases between them. Germline V gene sequence: CDR1 SGHAT, CDR2 FQDESV (reference sequence). The CDR3 consists of 16 residues. This CDR3 is CASSPSEGASYNEQFF. The CDR3 region has the DNA TGTGCCAGCAGCCCTTCGGAAGGGGCCTCCTACAATGAGCAGTTCTTC.

This clone was detected only a few times. V is TRBV7-9 and J is TRBJ2-3; TRBD2 is a possible D gene (7 bases). From germline, CDR1 is SEHNR and CDR2 FQNEAQ (reference sequence). Trimming cost V 2 bases and J 2 bases, with 11 bases left between them. The CDR3 consists of 15 residues. The CDR3 DNA reads as TGTGCCAGCAGCTTACGGGGGGCCATCACAGATACGCAGTATTTT. Translating it yields CASSLRGAITDTQYF.

The chain is built from TRBV6-5 and TRBJ1-2; no reliable D call. Germline CDR1 is MNHEY and CDR2 is SVGAGI. The CDR3 sequence is 15 residues long. The germline V and J ends were trimmed by 6 bases and 1 base, with 15 bases remaining between them. CDR3 in DNA: TGTGCCAGCAGGCGGACGACACTGAATAACTATGGCTACACCTTC. Translation gives CASRRTTLNNYGYTF.

The J gene is TRBJ2-1, the V gene TRBV7-9; the D gene is possibly TRBD2 (5 bases). CDR3 length: 13 residues. Germline CDR1 reads SEHNR; CDR2 reads FQNEAQ (reference sequence). Trimming removed 3 bases at V and 4 bases at J, with 7 bases between. CDR3 in DNA: TGTGCCAGCAGCTTCGGAGGTTACAATGAGCAGTTCTTC. Protein sequence: CASSFGGYNEQFF.

This clone was picked up a small number of times. This chain links TRBV29-1 with TRBJ2-5; 9 bases agree with TRBD2. The trim removed 7 bases at V and 1 base at J, leaving 7 bases unmatched. CDR1 is SQVTM and CDR2 is ANQGSEA in the germline V gene. The CDR3 contains 14 residues. The CDR3 loop reads CSAWASGVQETQYF. In DNA form, the CDR3 reads TGCAGCGCTTGGGCTAGCGGGGTCCAAGAGACCCAGTACTTC.

This chain uses TRBV4-3 with TRBJ2-3; D is undetermined. Germline assignment: CDR1 LGHNA and CDR2 YSLEER. The V and J ends lost 1 base and 0 bases respectively, with 8 bases between them. The CDR3 covers 15 residues. CDR3 sequence: CASSQGDLSTDTQYF. For the CDR3, the DNA is TGCGCCAGCAGCCAAGGAGATTTGAGCACAGATACGCAGTATTTT.

The chain is built from TRBV5-6 and TRBJ1-1; D is ambiguous. Germline V gene sequence: CDR1 SGHDT, CDR2 YYEEEE. Trimming removed 0 bases from V and 4 bases from J, with 10 bases in between. CDR3 size: 14 residues. The CDR3 DNA reads as TGTGCCAGCAGCTTGGGAGTCGGGGTCACTGAAGCTTTCTTT. Translating it yields CASSLGVGVTEAFF.

The chain links TRBV7-9 to TRBJ1-2; D is ambiguous. Germline lookup yields CDR1 SEHNR and CDR2 FQNEAQ (reference sequence). Deletions cut 5 bases from V and 6 bases from J, with 7 bases between. CDR3 size: 11 residues. Written as DNA, the CDR3 is TGTGCCAGCAGCCGTACTCATGGCTACACCTTC. It encodes CASSRTHGYTF.

This clone was detected once. This chain links TRBV2 with TRBJ2-7; 7 nucleotides line up with TRBD2. Per germline, CDR1 SNHLY and CDR2 FYNNEI. Trimming at V came to 6 bases and at J to 5 bases, leaving 10 bases not matched to a gene. The CDR3 contains 14 residues. CDR3 amino acids: CASSPAPTSNEQYF. CDR3 nucleotides: TGTGCCAGCAGCCCCGCTCCGACTAGCAACGAGCAGTACTTC. Full variable domain (missing parts from reference TRBV2 and TRBJ2-7): EPEVTQTPSHQVTQMGQEVILRCVPISNHLYFYWYRQILGQKVEFLVSFYNNEISEKSEIFDDQFSVERPDGSNFTLKIRSTKLEDSAMYFCASSPAPTSNEQYFGPGTRLTVT.

The CDR3 loop is CASSSGLAATGELFF. The CDR3, as DNA: TGTGCCAGCAGCTCGGGACTAGCGGCCACCGGGGAGCTGTTTTTT. The chain is built from TRBV7-2 and TRBJ2-2; 11 bases are a match to TRBD2. V dropped 4 bases and J dropped 4; count of bases not matched to a gene: 2. CDR3 size: 15 residues. In germline, CDR1 is SGHTA, CDR2 FQGNSA.

This chain connects TRBV29-1 to TRBJ1-1; D may be TRBD1 (6 bases). The CDR3 has 11 amino acids. Per germline, CDR1 SQVTM and CDR2 ANQGSEA. V lost 3 bases, J lost 13 bases, and 15 bases lay in between. The CDR3 DNA reads as TGCAGCGTTGATGAGGGACATGGAGGTTTCTTT. It is translated as CSVDEGHGGFF.

The chain has TRBV10-2 and TRBJ2-2, with D uncertain. Germline CDR1 reads WSHSY; CDR2 reads SAAADI. The CDR3 runs 13 residues. V was trimmed by 4 bases and J by 6 bases, leaving 9 bases between them. CDR3 amino acids: CASSGTSPGELFF. The CDR3 region has the DNA TGCGCCAGCAGTGGAACATCCCCCGGGGAGCTGTTTTTT.

Comments on this clone: The sample carries other DNA sequences with the same CDR3. The chain has TRBV5-6 and TRBJ2-7; D assignment may be TRBD1 or TRBD2 (5 bases each). Trimming took 0 bases from V and 2 from J, leaving 12 bases between them. CDR1 is SGHDT and CDR2 is YYEEEE in the germline V gene. This CDR3 comprises 15 residues. The CDR3 DNA follows: TGTGCCAGCAGCTTGGCCGGGACCCTTGCCTACGAGCAGTACTTC. It is translated as CASSLAGTLAYEQYF.